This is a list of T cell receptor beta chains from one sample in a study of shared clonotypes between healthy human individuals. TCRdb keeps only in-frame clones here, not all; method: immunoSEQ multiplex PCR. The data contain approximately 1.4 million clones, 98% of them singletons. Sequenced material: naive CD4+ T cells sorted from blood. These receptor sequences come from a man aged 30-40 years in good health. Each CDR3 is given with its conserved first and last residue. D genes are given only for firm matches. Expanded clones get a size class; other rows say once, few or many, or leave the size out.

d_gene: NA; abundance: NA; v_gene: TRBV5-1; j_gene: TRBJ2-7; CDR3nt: TGCGCCAGCAGCTTGTACAGGGCGGACTACGAGCAGTACTTC; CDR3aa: CASSLYRADYEQYF
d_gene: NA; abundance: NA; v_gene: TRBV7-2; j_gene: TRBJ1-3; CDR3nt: TGTGCCAGCAGCCACGGAAACACCATATATTTT; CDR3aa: CASSHGNTIYF
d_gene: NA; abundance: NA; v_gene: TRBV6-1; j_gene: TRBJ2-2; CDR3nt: TGTGCCAGCAGTGGACTAGAGTCGGCCGGGGAGCTGTTTTTT; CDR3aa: CASSGLESAGELFF
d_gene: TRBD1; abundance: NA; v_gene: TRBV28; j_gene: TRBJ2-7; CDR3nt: TGTGCCAGCAGTTTCCTAAAAGGGGGCGTACGCGAGCAGTACTTC; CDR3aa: CASSFLKGGVREQYF
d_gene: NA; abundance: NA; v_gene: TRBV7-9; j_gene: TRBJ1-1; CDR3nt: TGTGCCAGCAGCTTAGATTGGATACAAGACACTGAAGCTTTCTTT; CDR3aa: CASSLDWIQDTEAFF
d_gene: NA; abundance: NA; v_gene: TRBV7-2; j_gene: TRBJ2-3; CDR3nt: TGTGCCAGCAGCCTCGGACAGGGAGGGACAGATACGCAGTATTTT; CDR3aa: CASSLGQGGTDTQYF
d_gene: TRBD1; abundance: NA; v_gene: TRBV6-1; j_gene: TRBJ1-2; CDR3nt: TGTGCCAGCAGTGTTGAGGGGGCGCGAAACTATGGCTACACCTTC; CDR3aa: CASSVEGARNYGYTF
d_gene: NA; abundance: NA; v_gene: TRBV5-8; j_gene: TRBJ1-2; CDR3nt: TGTGCCAGCAGCTTGCCGGGGGGGGTCCCCTATGGCTACACCTTC; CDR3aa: CASSLPGGVPYGYTF
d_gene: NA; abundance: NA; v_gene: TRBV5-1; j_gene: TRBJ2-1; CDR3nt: TGCGCCAGCAGCCTCACGGGGCTAGCCGATGAGCAGTTCTTC; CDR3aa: CASSLTGLADEQFF
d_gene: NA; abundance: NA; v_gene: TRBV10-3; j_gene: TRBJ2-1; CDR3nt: TGTGCCGGAGCAAAGTCGGGAAGGCTAGCGCATCACGCCTACAATGAGCAGTTCTTC; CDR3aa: CAGAKSGRLAHHAYNEQFF
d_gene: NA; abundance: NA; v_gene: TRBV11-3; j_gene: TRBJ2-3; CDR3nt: TGTGCCAGGCCCGGATTCGGAAGCTTTGCTTGCACAGATACGCAGTATTTT; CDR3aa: CARPGFGSFACTDTQYF
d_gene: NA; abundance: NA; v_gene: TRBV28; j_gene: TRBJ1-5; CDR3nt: TGTGCCAGCACTTCTAGGGGGAATCAGCCCCAGCATTTT; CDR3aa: CASTSRGNQPQHF
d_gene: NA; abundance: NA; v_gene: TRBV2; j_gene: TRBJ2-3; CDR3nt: TGTGCCAGCAGTGAAGCGCTGTGGCTAGCCGCGGATACGCAGTATTTT; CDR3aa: CASSEALWLAADTQYF
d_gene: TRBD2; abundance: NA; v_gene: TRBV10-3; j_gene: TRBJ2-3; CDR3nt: TGTGCCATCAGTAGAGCGGGATCCAGCACAGATACGCAGTATTTT; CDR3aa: CAISRAGSSTDTQYF
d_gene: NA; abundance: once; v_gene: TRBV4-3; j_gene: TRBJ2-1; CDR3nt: TGCGCCAGCAGCCAAGCCACGGGAGTGGCGAATGAGCAGTTCTTC; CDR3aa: CASSQATGVANEQFF
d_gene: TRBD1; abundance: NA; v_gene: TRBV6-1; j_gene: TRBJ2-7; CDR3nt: TGTGCCAGCACTCCGATGGACAGGGCCCGGGAGCAGTACTTC; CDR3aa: CASTPMDRAREQYF
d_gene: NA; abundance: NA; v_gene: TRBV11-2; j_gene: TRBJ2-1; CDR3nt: TGTGCCAGCAGCTTAGTTTCCTGGGAGCAGTTCTTC; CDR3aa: CASSLVSWEQFF
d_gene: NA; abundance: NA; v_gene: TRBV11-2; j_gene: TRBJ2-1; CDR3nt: TGTGCCACCCGCCTAGGGAAGGGCAGGGGACTTTACAATGAGCAGTTCTTC; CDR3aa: CATRLGKGRGLYNEQFF
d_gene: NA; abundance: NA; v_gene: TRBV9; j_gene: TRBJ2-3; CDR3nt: TGTGCCAGCAGCGTGGGGCCGGTGGGCACAGATACGCAGTATTTT; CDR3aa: CASSVGPVGTDTQYF
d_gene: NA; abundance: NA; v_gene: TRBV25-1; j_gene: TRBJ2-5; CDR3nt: TGTGCCAGCTACCTTGAAGCGAGACCCGAACAAGAGACCCAGTACTTC; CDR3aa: CASYLEARPEQETQYF
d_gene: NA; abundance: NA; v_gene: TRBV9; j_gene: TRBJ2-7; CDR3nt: TGTGCCAGCAGCGTAGGGGGGGCTCCCTCCACCTACGAGCAGTACTTC; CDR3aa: CASSVGGAPSTYEQYF
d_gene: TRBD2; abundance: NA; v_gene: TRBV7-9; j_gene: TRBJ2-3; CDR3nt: TGTGCCAGCAGCCGGATAGCGGGAACTGGCACAGATACGCAGTATTTT; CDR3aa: CASSRIAGTGTDTQYF
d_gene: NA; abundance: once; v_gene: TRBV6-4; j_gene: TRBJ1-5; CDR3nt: TGTGCCAGCAGTGCCCGGCATGCAGGCAATCAGCCCCAGCATTTT; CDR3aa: CASSARHAGNQPQHF
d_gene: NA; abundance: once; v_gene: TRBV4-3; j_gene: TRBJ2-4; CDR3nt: TGCGCCAGCAGCCAAGGGGGGGGGCACGCCAAAAACATTCAGTACTTC; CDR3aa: CASSQGGGHAKNIQYF
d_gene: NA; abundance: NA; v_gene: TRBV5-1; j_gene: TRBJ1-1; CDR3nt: TGCGCCAGCAGCTTGGCAGGACACAACACTGAAGCTTTCTTT; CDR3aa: CASSLAGHNTEAFF
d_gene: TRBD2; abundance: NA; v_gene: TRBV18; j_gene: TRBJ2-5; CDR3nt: TGTGCCAGCTCACAGGGGAGGGCAGCTTCGTACCAAGAGACCCAGTACTTC; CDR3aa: CASSQGRAASYQETQYF
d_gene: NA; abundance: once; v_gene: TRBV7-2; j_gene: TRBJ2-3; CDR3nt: TGTGCCAGCAGCTTTCAAGGCCCGCAGTATTTT; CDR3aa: CASSFQGPQYF
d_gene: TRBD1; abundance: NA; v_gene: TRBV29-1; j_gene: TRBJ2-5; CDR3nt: TGCAGCGTTGTTCGGACAGGGGTAGGAGAGACCCAGTACTTC; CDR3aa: CSVVRTGVGETQYF
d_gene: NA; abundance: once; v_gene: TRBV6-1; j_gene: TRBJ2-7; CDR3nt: TGTGCCAGCAGGCCCTTGGGTCCCTACGAGCAGTACTTC; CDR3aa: CASRPLGPYEQYF
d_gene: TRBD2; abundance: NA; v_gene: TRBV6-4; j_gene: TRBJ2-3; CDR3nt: TGTGCCAGCACCCGCGGAGCGGGAGGTCCGACTAGCACAGATACGCAGTATTTT; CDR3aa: CASTRGAGGPTSTDTQYF
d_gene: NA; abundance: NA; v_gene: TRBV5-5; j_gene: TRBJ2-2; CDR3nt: TGTGCCAGCATACCAGGGTGGACCGGGGAGCTGTTTTTT; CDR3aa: CASIPGWTGELFF
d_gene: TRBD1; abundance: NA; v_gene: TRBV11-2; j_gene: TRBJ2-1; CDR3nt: TGTGCCAGCAGCCTGGGACAGGGGGCGTCCATTGATGAGCAGTTCTTC; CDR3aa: CASSLGQGASIDEQFF
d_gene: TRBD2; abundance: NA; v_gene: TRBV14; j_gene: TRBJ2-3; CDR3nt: TGTGCCAGCAGCCGCTCTCGGGACTACCAAACAAGTACGCAGTATTTT; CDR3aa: CASSRSRDYQTSTQYF
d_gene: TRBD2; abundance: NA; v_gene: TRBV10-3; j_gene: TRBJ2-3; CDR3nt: TGTGCCATCAGTACTAGCGGGAGGGCCGCTGGCACAGATACGCAGTATTTT; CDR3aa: CAISTSGRAAGTDTQYF
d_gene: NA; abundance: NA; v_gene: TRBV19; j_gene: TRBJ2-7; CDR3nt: TGTGCCAGTAGTACAAGACACTCCATGTCCGAGCAGTACTTC; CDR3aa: CASSTRHSMSEQYF
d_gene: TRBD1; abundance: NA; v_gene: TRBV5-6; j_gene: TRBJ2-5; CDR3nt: TGTGCCAGCAGCCCCGGACAGGTCAGGGGTGAGACCCAGTACTTC; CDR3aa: CASSPGQVRGETQYF
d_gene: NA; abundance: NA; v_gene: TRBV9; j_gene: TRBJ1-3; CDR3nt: TGTGCCAGCAGCTTCGACCCCGGAAACACCATATATTTT; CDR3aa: CASSFDPGNTIYF
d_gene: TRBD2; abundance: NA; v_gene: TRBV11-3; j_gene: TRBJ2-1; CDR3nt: TGTGCCAGCAGCTTAATCGGCGGGAGTTCATACAATGAGCAGTTCTTC; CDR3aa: CASSLIGGSSYNEQFF
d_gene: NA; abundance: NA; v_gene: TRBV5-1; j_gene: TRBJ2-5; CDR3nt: TGCGCCAGCAGCTTTTCCAGTCAAGAGACCCAGTACTTC; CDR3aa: CASSFSSQETQYF
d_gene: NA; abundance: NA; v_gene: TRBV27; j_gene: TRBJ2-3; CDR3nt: TGTGCCAGCAGGGTGGCCGGAACCGTGAGCACAGATACGCAGTATTTT; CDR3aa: CASRVAGTVSTDTQYF
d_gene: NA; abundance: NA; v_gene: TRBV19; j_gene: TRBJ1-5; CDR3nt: TGTGCCAGTAGTATAGCTTTCACAGGGTGGGGATATAGCAATCAGCCCCAGCATTTT; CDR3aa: CASSIAFTGWGYSNQPQHF
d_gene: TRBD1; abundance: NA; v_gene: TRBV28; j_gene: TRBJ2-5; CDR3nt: TGTGCCAGCAGTTTACTGACAGGGCCACCTCGAGAGACCCAGTACTTC; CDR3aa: CASSLLTGPPRETQYF
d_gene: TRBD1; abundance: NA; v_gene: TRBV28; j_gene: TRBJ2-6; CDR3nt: TGTGCCAGCAGTGGCTACAGGGGGCAGGGGGCCAACGTCCTGACTTTC; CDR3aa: CASSGYRGQGANVLTF
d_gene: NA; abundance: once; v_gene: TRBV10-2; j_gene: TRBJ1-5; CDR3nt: TGCGCCAGCAGTGAGACCTGGACACTGGCGGGCAATCAGCCCCAGCATTTT; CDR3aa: CASSETWTLAGNQPQHF